The 25 T cell receptor beta chains below were found in one sample sequenced in a study of OX40 agonist ivuxolimab in advanced cancers. Profiling relied on immunoSEQ multiplex PCR, and the TCRdb table lists in-frame clones only, not all of them. The sample includes over 70,000 clones, roughly 83% of them seen just once. This specimen consisted of CD4+ or CD8+ T cells sorted from blood, obtained in a trial of the OX40 agonist ivuxolimab. Source of these receptors: an adult with an advanced solid tumor such as melanoma, head and neck, liver or kidney cancer.

The chain combines TRBV7-2 with TRBJ1-1; 8 nucleotides match TRBD1. Germline V CDR1 and CDR2: SGHTA, FQGNSA. Germline trimming cut 5 bases from V and 5 bases from J; bases unmatched to any gene: 13. CDR3 length: 16 amino acids. CDR3 sequence: CASSPATGTGKTEAFF. In DNA, the CDR3 is TGTGCCAGCAGCCCTGCTACGGGGACAGGAAAGACTGAAGCTTTCTTT.

The gene calls are TRBV19 and TRBJ1-1, with 8 bases identical to TRBD1. This CDR3 spans 14 amino acids. Losses at the gene ends were 5 bases for V and 6 bases for J; bases not matched to a gene: 8. CDR1 is LNHDA and CDR2 is SQIVND in the germline V gene (reference sequence). The CDR3 loop is CASSAPTGEAEAFF. DNA for the CDR3: TGTGCCAGTAGTGCCCCGACAGGGGAGGCTGAAGCTTTCTTT.

The DNA for the CDR3 is TGCGCCAGCAGCTTGGGAGACAACTCCTACGAGCAGTACTTC. As protein: CASSLGDNSYEQYF. The genes are TRBV5-1 and TRBJ2-7; D uncertain. The V end lost 0 bases, the J end lost 0 bases, and 7 bases lay between the germline ends. Germline CDR1 is SGHRS and CDR2 is YFSETQ. This CDR3 comprises 14 residues.

This chain links TRBV28 with TRBJ2-2, with D unresolved. CDR3 size: 13 residues. The V and J ends lost 2 bases and 3 bases respectively, with 4 bases between them. The germline CDR1 and CDR2 sequences are MDHEN and SYDVKM. The CDR3 nucleotides are TGTGCCAGCAGTTTAACGGACACCGGGGAGCTGTTTTTT. This gives the protein CASSLTDTGELFF.

This clone was recorded only once. The chain carries TRBV6-6 and TRBJ2-3; D unclear. This CDR3 region has 14 residues. V gave up 2 bases and J gave up 4 bases, with 10 bases separating them. Germline CDR1 and CDR2: MNHNY and SVGAGI (reference sequence). As DNA, the CDR3 is TGTGCCAGCAGTTACGGTCGCGAAGCAGATACGCAGTATTTT. It is translated as CASSYGREADTQYF.

This chain links TRBV15 with TRBJ1-2, with 7 positions matching TRBD1. V shed 0 bases, J shed 8 bases, and the junction held 9 bases outside the gene matches. The CDR3 is 15 residues long. Germline assignment: CDR1 LNHNV and CDR2 YYDKDF (reference sequence). CDR3 sequence: CATSRDPGQPLGYTF. The CDR3 bases are TGTGCCACCAGCAGAGATCCGGGACAGCCTTTAGGCTACACCTTC.

The V call is TRBV6-6, the J call TRBJ1-1; D remains ambiguous. The germline V gene encodes CDR1 MNHNY and CDR2 SVGAGI (reference sequence). The CDR3 runs 13 residues. V was trimmed by 7 bases and J by 5 bases, leaving 14 bases between them. In nucleotides, the CDR3 is TGTGCCAGCACAGCCAATGTAGGTACTGAAGCTTTCTTT. This translates into CASTANVGTEAFF.

This chain connects TRBV6-1 to TRBJ2-5; the D gene is possibly TRBD1 (5 bases). From germline, CDR1 is MNHNS and CDR2 SASEGT. The CDR3 consists of 13 residues. V lost 5 bases, J lost 5 bases, and 12 bases lay in between. The DNA of the CDR3 is TGTGCCAGCAGTTTCGACAGAATGGAGACCCAGTACTTC. It yields the protein CASSFDRMETQYF.

J is TRBJ2-1 and V is TRBV7-8; 7 bases align to TRBD2. J lost 4 bases, V lost 2 bases, and 11 bases had no gene match. Germline assignment: CDR1 SGHVS and CDR2 FQNEAQ. This CDR3 has 17 residues. The CDR3 DNA is TGTGCCAGCAGCTTATTGGCCGGACTAGGGTTGTACAATGAGCAGTTCTTC. Residues: CASSLLAGLGLYNEQFF.

The chain has TRBV19 and TRBJ1-5, with unresolved D. V lost 3 bases and J lost 4, with 7 bases in between. Germline V CDR1 and CDR2: LNHDA, SQIVND (reference sequence). This CDR3 is built from 13 residues. The chain's CDR3 is CASSIGVNQPQHF. The CDR3 nucleotides are TGTGCCAGTAGTATTGGGGTTAATCAGCCCCAGCATTTT.

V gene TRBV11-2 combines with J gene TRBJ2-5; possibly TRBD2 for D (6 bases). The end of the DNA aligns better with TRBJ2-7, so the J call may be wrong. This CDR3 is 15 amino acids long. The V gene's germline CDR1 is SGHAT and CDR2 FQNNGV. CDR3 bases: TGTGCCAGCAGCTTAGTTGTGGGGGGAGGCTACGAGCAGTACTTC. Translated: CASSLVVGGGYEQYF.

This sequence joins TRBV14 and TRBJ1-4; D not certain. Trimming shortened V by 4 bases and J by 0 bases, and 18 bases separated the two germline ends. The CDR3 sequence is 18 residues long. Germline CDR1 reads SGHDN; CDR2 reads FVKESK. This chain's CDR3 is CASSRLGGSYATNEKLFF. The CDR3 coding sequence is TGTGCCAGCAGCCGATTGGGAGGGAGCTATGCAACTAATGAAAAACTGTTTTTT. Full variable domain (rest looked up from reference TRBV14 and TRBJ1-4): EAGVTQFPSHSVIEKGQTVTLRCDPISGHDNLYWYRRVMGKEIKFLLHFVKESKQDESGMPNNRFLAERTGGTYSTLKVQPAELEDSGVYFCASSRLGGSYATNEKLFFGSGTQLSVL.

The V and J genes are TRBV5-8 and TRBJ2-3; no clear D gene. The CDR3 loop spans 13 amino acids. With 2 bases removed from V and 4 bases from J, the gap between germline ends came to 8 bases. The germline CDR1 and CDR2 sequences are SGHTS and YDEGEE. The CDR3 nucleotides are TGTGCCAGCAGCTTAGGAAACGCAGATACGCAGTATTTT. Its protein product is CASSLGNADTQYF.

The V call is TRBV6-1, the J call TRBJ1-3; D is unclear. This CDR3 is 14 amino acids long. The V gene lost 3 bases and the J gene lost 1 base, with 7 bases spanning the gap. CDR1 MNHNS and CDR2 SASEGT come from the germline V gene. In DNA form, the CDR3 reads TGTGCCAGCAGTGAGGATCTATCTGGAAACACCATATATTTT. This gives the protein CASSEDLSGNTIYF.

The V gene is TRBV9, the J gene TRBJ1-1; the D is unclear. The CDR3 sequence is 12 residues long. Germline V gene sequence: CDR1 SGDLS, CDR2 YYNGEE. Trimming left V 0 bases short and J 8 bases short, with 8 bases between. As DNA, the CDR3 is TGTGCCAGCAGCGTAGGGGCGACGGAAGCTTTCTTT. It yields the protein CASSVGATEAFF.

The V gene is TRBV11-2, the J gene TRBJ1-4; 8 bases are shared with TRBD1. This CDR3 is 14 amino acids long. Germline CDR1 and CDR2: SGHAT and FQNNGV. The trim removed 3 bases at V and 7 bases at J, leaving 4 bases unmatched. CDR3 in DNA: TGTGCCAGCAGCTTTGGACAGGGTGGTGAAAAACTGTTTTTT. It codes for CASSFGQGGEKLFF.

This rearrangement joins TRBV7-3 to TRBJ2-3; 7 bases fit TRBD1. Per germline, CDR1 SGHTA and CDR2 FQGTGA. There are 14 residues in the CDR3. V trimming: 0 bases; J trimming: 4 bases; junction bases outside the gene matches: 1. In DNA form, the CDR3 reads TGTGCCAGCAGCTTAACAGGGGGCGCAGATACGCAGTATTTT. Translating gives CASSLTGGADTQYF.

This chain uses TRBV27 with TRBJ2-7; 7 positions agree with TRBD2. Germline-derived CDR1 and CDR2 are MNHEY and SMNVEV (reference sequence). V lost 4 bases, J lost 2 bases, and 8 bases stayed unmatched. The CDR3 totals 15 residues. DNA of the CDR3: TGTGCCAGCAGTTACCTTGGGGGGGGAACCTACGAGCAGTACTTC. As protein: CASSYLGGGTYEQYF.

V is TRBV6-6 and J is TRBJ1-3; D gene ambiguous. CDR3 length: 11 amino acids. Germline assignment: CDR1 MNHNY and CDR2 SVGAGI (reference sequence). V was cut by 3 bases and J by 3 bases, with 0 bases left in between. DNA of the CDR3: TGTGCCAGCAGTTATGGAAACACCATATATTTT. Translation: CASSYGNTIYF.

The J gene is TRBJ1-1, the V gene TRBV10-2, with TRBD1 matching 7 bases. The CDR3 is 14 amino acids. J was trimmed by 0 bases and V by 4 bases; bases with no gene match: 2. CDR1 is WSHSY, CDR2 SAAADI, per germline. CDR3 nucleotide sequence: TGCGCCAGCAGTGCACAGGGGATGAACACTGAAGCTTTCTTT. It yields the protein CASSAQGMNTEAFF.

V is TRBV19 and J is TRBJ2-5, with 9 nucleotides matching TRBD2. J lost 5 bases, V lost 8 bases, and 12 bases had no gene match. Germline V gene sequence: CDR1 LNHDA, CDR2 SQIVND (reference sequence). This CDR3 region has 15 residues. This CDR3 reads CASGPVAGVLETQYF. The CDR3 DNA sequence: TGTGCCAGTGGCCCGGTAGCGGGAGTTTTGGAGACCCAGTACTTC.

V usage is TRBV6-6 and J usage is TRBJ1-2, with 8 bases lining up with TRBD1. The CDR3 has 15 amino acids. Germline V gene data show CDR1 as MNHNY and CDR2 as SVGAGI (reference sequence). V was pared by 5 bases and J by 5 bases, with 10 bases of the junction left unmatched. The CDR3, as DNA: TGTGCCAGCAGTCCTGGACAGGGCGGGATTTATGGCTACACCTTC. This sequence encodes CASSPGQGGIYGYTF.

The CDR3 nucleotides are TGTGCCAGCAGTTACTCGGGCGCTGGAAACACCATATATTTT. Its translation is CASSYSGAGNTIYF. The chain links TRBV6-6 to TRBJ1-3, with D hard to call. Germline V lookup: CDR1 MNHNY, CDR2 SVGAGI (reference sequence). The V end lost 0 bases, the J end lost 2 bases, and 5 bases lay between the germline ends. The CDR3 contains 14 residues.

The chain is built from TRBV4-2 and TRBJ1-4, with 7 positions matching TRBD1. This CDR3 region has 16 residues. The germline CDR1 and CDR2 sequences are LGHNA and YNFKEQ. With 1 base clipped from V and 5 bases from J, the junction kept 7 bases outside the gene matches. The CDR3 region has the DNA TGTGCCAGCAGCCAAGCCAGCGGGACAGTAAATGAAAAACTGTTTTTT. It is translated as CASSQASGTVNEKLFF.

The chain recombines TRBV5-1 with TRBJ2-3; 8 positions agree with TRBD1. Trimming at V came to 4 bases and at J to 4 bases, leaving 5 bases not matched to a gene. This CDR3 comprises 14 residues. The V gene's germline CDR1 is SGHRS and CDR2 YFSETQ. The CDR3: CASSPQGASDTQYF. The CDR3 DNA reads TGCGCCAGCAGCCCGCAGGGGGCATCAGATACGCAGTATTTT.